Each of the 10 T cell receptor beta chains below was sequenced from the same sample in a study of T cells in Graves' hyperthyroidism and ophthalmopathy. What was amplified from RNA transcripts were TCR beta CDR3 regions. TCR CDR3 regions were first amplified by RT-PCR with HTBI primers. TCRdb re-analysed the multiplex PCR reads in MiXCR, keeping a single row per CDR3 protein. The sample yields some 400,000 distinct CDR3 sequences, about 15% seen once. Sequenced input: blood. These receptors were taken from a woman aged 55-69 years with Graves' hyperthyroidism.

This chain joins TRBV20-1 and TRBJ2-7, with 7 positions matching TRBD1. The CDR3 runs 14 residues. J was trimmed by 3 bases and V by 1 base; bases with no gene match: 6. The germline V gene has CDR1 DFQATT and CDR2 SNEGSKA (reference sequence). The chain's CDR3 is CSARVTGQHYEQYF. CDR3 DNA sequence: TGCAGTGCTAGAGTGACAGGGCAACACTACGAGCAGTACTTC.

This clonotype was counted many times. This chain uses TRBV12-3 or TRBV12-4 with TRBJ1-5; D is undetermined. V was trimmed by 5 bases and J by 2 bases, leaving 19 bases between them. This CDR3 has 17 residues. This chain's CDR3 is CASSLKGGVSGNQPQHF. DNA for the CDR3: TGTGCCAGCAGTCTTAAGGGCGGGGTTTCGGGCAATCAGCCCCAGCATTTT.

This clonotype has a count of ten or more. The rearrangement uses TRBV20-1 and TRBJ2-1; 12 positions agree with TRBD2. Per the germline V gene, CDR1 is DFQATT and CDR2 is SNEGSKA (reference sequence). V dropped 6 bases and J dropped 7; count of bases not matched to a gene: 16. The CDR3 covers 17 residues. CDR3 sequence: CSAGTSGWSRFRNEQFF. The CDR3 DNA reads as TGCAGTGCAGGGACTAGCGGGTGGTCACGGTTCCGGAATGAGCAGTTCTTC.

This clonotype was detected many times. V gene TRBV7-8 combines with J gene TRBJ2-1; 7 nucleotides agree with TRBD1. Germline CDR1 SGHVS, CDR2 FQNEAQ. The CDR3 loop spans 15 amino acids. V gave up 3 bases and J gave up 2 bases; unmatched junction bases: 4. CDR3: CASSFQGVTYNEQFF. In nucleotides, the CDR3 is TGTGCCAGCAGCTTCCAGGGGGTCACCTACAATGAGCAGTTCTTC.

This clonotype was observed many times. This rearrangement joins TRBV5-1 to TRBJ1-5; no firm D call. The V end lost 3 bases, the J end lost 2 bases, and 12 bases lay between the germline ends. The CDR3 totals 15 residues. Germline CDR1 is SGHRS and CDR2 is YFSETQ. The chain's CDR3 is CASSSDGQGNQPQHF. The CDR3, as DNA: TGCGCCAGCAGCTCGGACGGCCAGGGCAATCAGCCCCAGCATTTT.

This chain links TRBV15 with TRBJ2-6; D remains unclear. Trimming took off 1 base at V and 4 bases at J, with 5 bases between the two ends. CDR3 size: 14 residues. The V gene's germline CDR1 is LNHNV and CDR2 YYDKDF (reference sequence). Here the CDR3 reads CATSRAGGANVLTF. In DNA form, the CDR3 reads TGTGCCACCAGCAGAGCGGGCGGGGCCAACGTCCTGACTTTC.

The chain is built from TRBV28 and TRBJ2-3; 7 nucleotides line up with TRBD2. The CDR3 totals 14 residues. V shed 7 bases and J 1 base; nucleotides not matched to a gene: 5. Looked up from germline, CDR1 is MDHEN and CDR2 is SYDVKM. CDR3 sequence: CASKSGVRTDTQYF. Written as DNA, the CDR3 is TGTGCCAGCAAAAGCGGGGTCCGCACAGATACGCAGTATTTT.

The genes are TRBV6-1 and TRBJ2-5; 7 bases fit TRBD1. The J segment lost 3 bases and the V segment lost 5 bases, leaving 9 bases of the junction unmatched. The CDR3 sequence is 15 residues long. Looked up from germline, CDR1 is MNHNS and CDR2 is SASEGT. CDR3 sequence reads: CASSQHKDRKETQYF. The DNA of the CDR3 is TGTGCCAGCAGTCAACACAAGGACAGGAAAGAGACCCAGTACTTC.

This clonotype came up many times. This rearrangement joins TRBV5-4 to TRBJ1-1; maybe TRBD1 (6 bases). The CDR3 runs to 13 residues. The V end was cut by 3 bases, the J end by 6 bases, with 12 bases between. From germline, CDR1 is SGHNT and CDR2 YYREEE (reference sequence). The DNA for the CDR3 is TGTGCCAGCAGCTCCCGACAGGAGTCTGAAGCTTTCTTT. Its translation is CASSSRQESEAFF.

This clonotype has a count of ten or more. This sequence joins TRBV20-1 and TRBJ2-3; D remains ambiguous. The CDR3 spans 15 residues. CDR1 and CDR2 (germline): DFQATT, SNEGSKA (reference sequence). The V and J ends lost 3 bases and 0 bases respectively, with 13 bases between them. CDR3 residues: CSASTPGVSTDTQYF. The CDR3 nucleotides read TGCAGTGCTAGCACACCTGGCGTGAGCACAGATACGCAGTATTTT.